This TCR beta chain was documented in a study of early T cells in non-severe SARS-CoV-2 infection. Study-level background: Chains were unpaired, as sequencing was done on bulk RNA from unsorted whole blood. Study conclusions and caveats: Clonotype matching in VDJdb favored anti-spike CD8 responses and did not capture private and CD4 specificities.

CDR3 length equals 13 residues. The V end was cut by 0 bases, the J end by 10 bases, with 7 bases between. CDR1 is KGHSY and CDR2 is FQNENV in the germline V gene. This clonotype has ten or more counts. What it binds is not known. The protocol attached unique molecular identifiers to individual cDNA molecules. TCRdb re-analysed the 5' RACE reads in MiXCR, keeping a single row per CDR3 protein. The table lists around 60,000 distinct CDR3 sequences, approximately 11% of them singletons. The clonotype originates from an adult who was a healthcare worker with PCR-confirmed SARS-CoV-2 infection or an uninfected control (not recorded which). This sequence joins TRBV16 and TRBJ1-6; no definite D call. Specimen: whole blood, collected at baseline. The CDR3: CASSQSSESPLHF. Here the CDR3 DNA reads TGTGCCAGCAGCCAATCGTCCGAATCACCCCTCCACTTT. The variable domain in full, completed from reference TRBV16 and TRBJ1-6, reads GEEVAQTPKHLVRGEGQKAKLYCAPIKGHSYVFWYQQVLKNEFKFLISFQNENVFDETGMPKERFSAKCLPNSPCSLEIQATKLEDSAVYFCASSQSSESPLHFGNGTRLTVT.